A selection of T cell receptor beta chains follows, all from one sample in a study of cytomegalovirus exposure and HLA in healthy donors. Sequenced by immunoSEQ multiplex PCR; TCRdb stores in-frame clones only, minus some. Of fewer than 120,000 clones in the sample, approximately 86% were seen once. Sample: PBMCs. The source is a middle-aged man in good health and CMV-seronegative. Each CDR3 is given with its conserved first and last residue.

CAWTVQGTETQYF | TRBJ2-5 | TRBV30
CASSIVGRFEQYF | TRBJ2-7 | TRBV19
CASSPNTGQPTGELFF | TRBJ2-2 | TRBV7-7
CASSPRQGAKRDTEAFF | TRBJ1-1 | TRBV7-8
CASSLSPGHSYEQYF | TRBJ2-7 | TRBV7-9
CASGGQGEPQHF | TRBJ1-5 | TRBV6-1
CASSDGEGAGNTIYF | TRBJ1-3 | TRBV2
CASEGVNTEAFF | TRBJ1-1 | TRBV7-8
CASRPGYTEAFF | TRBJ1-1 | TRBV27
CASSPGGQGDQPQHF | TRBJ1-5 | TRBV6-5
CASSLVGEQYF | TRBJ2-7 | TRBV5-1
CASSLRTGTEAFF | TRBJ1-1 | TRBV7-8
CSVEQGSSGNTIYF | TRBJ1-3 | TRBV29-1
CASTPTGSNQPQHF | TRBJ1-5 | TRBV2
CSVNRVLSNQPQHF | TRBJ1-5 | TRBV29-1
CASSLAGNTEAFF | TRBJ1-1 | TRBV5-1
CASSGQPPKYGYTF | TRBJ1-2 | TRBV6-1
CASSDRDSSEKLFF | TRBJ1-4 | TRBV27
CASSLTGSGNSPLHF | TRBJ1-6 | TRBV5-1
CASSYRDTSEQYF | TRBJ2-7 | TRBV6-5
CASSVTGVGYTF | TRBJ1-2 | TRBV5-6
CSVERQGGTFF | TRBJ1-1 | TRBV29-1
CASSLSRGFYGYTF | TRBJ1-2 | TRBV5-4
CASSPPTGGFTEAFF | TRBJ1-1 | TRBV18
CASREHSQINTEAFF | TRBJ1-1 | TRBV28
CAISESKSRNTEAFF | TRBJ1-1 | TRBV10-3
CASSVDEQYF | TRBJ2-7 | TRBV2
CASSPVPDTEAFF | TRBJ1-1 | TRBV18
CASWSRQGYEQYF | TRBJ2-7 | TRBV2
CATSGSGANVLTF | TRBJ2-6 | TRBV10-2
CASSSLGTSGEYTQYF | TRBJ2-3 | TRBV5-6
CASSDPGQATGNTIYF | TRBJ1-3 | TRBV25-1
CASSLLGGQGNTEAFF | TRBJ1-1 | TRBV5-6
CASSLSGGLYEQYF | TRBJ2-7 | TRBV27
CASSPRDRGLNTEAFF | TRBJ1-1 | TRBV6-6
CASSTGVRNIQYF | TRBJ2-4 | TRBV27
CASSLAIDYGYTF | TRBJ1-2 | TRBV7-2
CATGQMGRQPQHF | TRBJ1-5 | TRBV15
CAYLQGLAGGEQFF | TRBJ2-1 | TRBV30
CASAKDFSNQPQHF | TRBJ1-5 | TRBV10-2
CASSARLLSGVGADTQYF | TRBJ2-3 | TRBV6-1